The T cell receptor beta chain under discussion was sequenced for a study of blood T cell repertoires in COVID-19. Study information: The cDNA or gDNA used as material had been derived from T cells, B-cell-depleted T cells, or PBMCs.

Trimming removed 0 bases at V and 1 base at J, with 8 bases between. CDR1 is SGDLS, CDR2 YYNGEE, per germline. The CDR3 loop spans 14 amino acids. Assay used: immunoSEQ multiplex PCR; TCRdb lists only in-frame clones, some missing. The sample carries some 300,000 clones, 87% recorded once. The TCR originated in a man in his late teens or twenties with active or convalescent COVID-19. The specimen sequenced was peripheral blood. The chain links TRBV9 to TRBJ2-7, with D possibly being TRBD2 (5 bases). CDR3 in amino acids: CASSVGPGSYEQYF. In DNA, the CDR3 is TGTGCCAGCAGCGTAGGGCCGGGGTCCTACGAGCAGTACTTC.